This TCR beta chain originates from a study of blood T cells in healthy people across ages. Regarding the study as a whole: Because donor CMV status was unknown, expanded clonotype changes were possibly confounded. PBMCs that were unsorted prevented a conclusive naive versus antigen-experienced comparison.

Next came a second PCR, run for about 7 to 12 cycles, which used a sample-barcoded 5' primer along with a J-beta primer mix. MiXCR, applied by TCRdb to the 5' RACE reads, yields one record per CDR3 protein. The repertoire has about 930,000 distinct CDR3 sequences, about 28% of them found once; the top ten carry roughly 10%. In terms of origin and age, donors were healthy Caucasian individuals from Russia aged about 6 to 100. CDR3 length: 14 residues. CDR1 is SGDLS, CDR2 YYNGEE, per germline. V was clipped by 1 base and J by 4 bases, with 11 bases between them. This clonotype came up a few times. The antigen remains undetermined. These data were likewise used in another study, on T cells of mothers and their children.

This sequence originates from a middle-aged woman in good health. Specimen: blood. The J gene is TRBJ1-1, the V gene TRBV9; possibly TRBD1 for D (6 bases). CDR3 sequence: CASSVRGGPTEAFF. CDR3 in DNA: TGTGCCAGCAGCGTAAGGGGGGGGCCCACTGAAGCTTTCTTT.